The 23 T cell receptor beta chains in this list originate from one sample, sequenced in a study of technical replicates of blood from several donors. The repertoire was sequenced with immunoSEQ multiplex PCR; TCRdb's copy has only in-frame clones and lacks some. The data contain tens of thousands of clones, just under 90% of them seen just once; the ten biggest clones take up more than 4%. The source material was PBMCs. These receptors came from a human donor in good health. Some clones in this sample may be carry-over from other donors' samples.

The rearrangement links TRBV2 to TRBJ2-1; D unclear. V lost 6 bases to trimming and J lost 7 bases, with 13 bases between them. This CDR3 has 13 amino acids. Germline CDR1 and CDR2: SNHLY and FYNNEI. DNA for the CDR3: TGTGCCAGCAGACAAGACTGGAATAATGAGCAGTTCTTC. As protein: CASRQDWNNEQFF.

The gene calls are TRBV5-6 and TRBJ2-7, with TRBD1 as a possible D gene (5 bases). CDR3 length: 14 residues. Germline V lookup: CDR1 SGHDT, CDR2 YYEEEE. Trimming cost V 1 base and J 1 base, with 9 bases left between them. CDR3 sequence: CASSLLRTSYEQYF. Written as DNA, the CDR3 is TGTGCCAGCAGCTTGTTGAGGACATCCTACGAGCAGTACTTC.

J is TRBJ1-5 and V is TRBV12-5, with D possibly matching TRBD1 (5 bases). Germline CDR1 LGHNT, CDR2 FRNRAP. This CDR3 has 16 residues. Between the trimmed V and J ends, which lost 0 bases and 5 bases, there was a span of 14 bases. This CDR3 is CASGLVNVRGHQPQHF. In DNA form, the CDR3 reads TGTGCTAGTGGTTTGGTAAACGTAAGGGGTCATCAGCCCCAGCATTTT. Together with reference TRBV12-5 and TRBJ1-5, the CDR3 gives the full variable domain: DARVTQTPRHKVTEMGQEVTMRCQPILGHNTVFWYRQTMMQGLELLAYFRNRAPLDDSGMPKDRFSAEMPDATLATLKIQPSEPRDSAVYFCASGLVNVRGHQPQHFGDGTRLSIL.

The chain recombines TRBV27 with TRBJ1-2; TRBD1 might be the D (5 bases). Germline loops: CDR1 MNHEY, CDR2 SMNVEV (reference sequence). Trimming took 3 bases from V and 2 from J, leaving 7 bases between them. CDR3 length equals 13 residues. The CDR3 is CASSFRGNYGYTF. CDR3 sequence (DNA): TGTGCCAGCAGTTTTCGGGGGAACTATGGCTACACCTTC.

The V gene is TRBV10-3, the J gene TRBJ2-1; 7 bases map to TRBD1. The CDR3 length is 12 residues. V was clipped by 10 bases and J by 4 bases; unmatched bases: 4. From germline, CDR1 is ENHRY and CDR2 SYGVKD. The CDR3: CASQTGYNEQFF. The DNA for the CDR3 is TGTGCCAGCCAGACAGGGTACAATGAGCAGTTCTTC.

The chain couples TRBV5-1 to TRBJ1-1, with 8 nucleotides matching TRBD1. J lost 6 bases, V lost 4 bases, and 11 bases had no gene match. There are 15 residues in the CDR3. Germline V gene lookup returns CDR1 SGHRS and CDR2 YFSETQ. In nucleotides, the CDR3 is TGCGCCAGCAGCGCTGGACAGGGATTAGCGGCTGAAGCTTTCTTT. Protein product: CASSAGQGLAAEAFF.

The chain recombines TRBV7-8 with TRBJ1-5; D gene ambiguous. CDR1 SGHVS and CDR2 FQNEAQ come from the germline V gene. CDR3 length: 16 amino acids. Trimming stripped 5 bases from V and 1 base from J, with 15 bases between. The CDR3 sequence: CASSRREVISNQPQHF. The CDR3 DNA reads TGTGCCAGCAGCCGTCGGGAGGTGATCAGCAATCAGCCCCAGCATTTT.

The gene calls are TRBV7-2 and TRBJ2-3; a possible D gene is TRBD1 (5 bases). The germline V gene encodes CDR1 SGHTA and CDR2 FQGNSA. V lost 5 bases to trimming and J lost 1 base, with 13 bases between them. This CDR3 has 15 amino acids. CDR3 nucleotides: TGTGCCAGCAGCGCGAATCAAGGGGGCACAGATACGCAGTATTTT. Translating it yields CASSANQGGTDTQYF.

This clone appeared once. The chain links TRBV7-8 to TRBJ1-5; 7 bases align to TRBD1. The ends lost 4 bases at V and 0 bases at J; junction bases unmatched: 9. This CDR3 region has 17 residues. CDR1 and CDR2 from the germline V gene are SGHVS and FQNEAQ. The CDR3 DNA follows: TGTGCCAGCAGCTCCACCCGACAGGGCGATAGCAATCAGCCCCAGCATTTT. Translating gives CASSSTRQGDSNQPQHF.

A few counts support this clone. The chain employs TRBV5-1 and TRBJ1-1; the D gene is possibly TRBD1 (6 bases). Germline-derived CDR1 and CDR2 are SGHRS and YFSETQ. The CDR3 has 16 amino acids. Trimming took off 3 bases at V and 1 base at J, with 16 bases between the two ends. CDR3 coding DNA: TGCGCCAGCAGCTCAGACCCCGGGACAAGGAACACTGAAGCTTTCTTT. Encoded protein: CASSSDPGTRNTEAFF.

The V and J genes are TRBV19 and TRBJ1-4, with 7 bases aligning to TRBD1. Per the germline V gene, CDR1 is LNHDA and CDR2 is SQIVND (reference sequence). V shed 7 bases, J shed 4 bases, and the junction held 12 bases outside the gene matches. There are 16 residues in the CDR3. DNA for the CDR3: TGTGCCAGTAAGACAGGGCCGGGTCGGGATAATGAAAAACTGTTTTTT. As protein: CASKTGPGRDNEKLFF. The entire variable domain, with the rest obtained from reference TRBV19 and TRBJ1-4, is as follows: DGGITQSPKYLFRKEGQNVTLSCEQNLNHDAMYWYRQDPGQGLRLIYYSQIVNDFQKGDIAEGYSVSREKKESFPLTVTSAQKNPTAFYLCASKTGPGRDNEKLFFGSGTQLSVL.

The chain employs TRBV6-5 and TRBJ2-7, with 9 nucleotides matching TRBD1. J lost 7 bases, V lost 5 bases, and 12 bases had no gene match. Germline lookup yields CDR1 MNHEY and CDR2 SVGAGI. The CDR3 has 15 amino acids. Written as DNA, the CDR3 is TGTGCCAGCAGTAAGGGACAGGGCCATACGGGGGAGCAGTACTTC. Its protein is CASSKGQGHTGEQYF.

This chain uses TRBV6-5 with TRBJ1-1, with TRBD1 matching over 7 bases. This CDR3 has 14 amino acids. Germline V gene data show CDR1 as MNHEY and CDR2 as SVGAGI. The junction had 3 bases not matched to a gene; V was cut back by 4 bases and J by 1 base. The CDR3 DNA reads TGTGCCAGCAGTTGGGCAGGGGGGAACACTGAAGCTTTCTTT. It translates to CASSWAGGNTEAFF.

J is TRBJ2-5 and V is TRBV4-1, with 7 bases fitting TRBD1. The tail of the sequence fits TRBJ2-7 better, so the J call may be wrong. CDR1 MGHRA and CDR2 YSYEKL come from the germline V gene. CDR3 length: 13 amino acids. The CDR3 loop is CASSQVGTDEQYF. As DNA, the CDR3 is TGCGCCAGCAGCCAAGTCGGGACAGACGAGCAGTACTTC.

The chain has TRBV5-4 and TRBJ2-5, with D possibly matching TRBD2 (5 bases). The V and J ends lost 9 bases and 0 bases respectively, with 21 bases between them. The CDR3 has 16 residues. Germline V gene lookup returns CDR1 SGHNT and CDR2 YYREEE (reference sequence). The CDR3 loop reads CATAPSRTLHQETQYF. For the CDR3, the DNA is TGTGCCACCGCCCCTAGCAGAACACTACACCAAGAGACCCAGTACTTC.

CDR3 amino acids: CASSVRPERTQYF. CDR3 bases: TGTGCCAGCAGCGTAAGGCCCGAGCGTACGCAGTATTTT. The V call is TRBV9, the J call TRBJ2-3, with no clear D. Germline CDR1 reads SGDLS; CDR2 reads YYNGEE. V was cut by 1 base and J by 8 bases, with 11 bases left in between. This CDR3 contains 13 residues.

CDR3 DNA sequence: TGTGCCAGTAGATTGGGGGGAGGTCGGTACAATGAGCAGTTCTTC. As protein: CASRLGGGRYNEQFF. This chain connects TRBV19 to TRBJ2-1; a weak D match, TRBD2 (6 bases). The germline V and J ends were trimmed by 6 bases and 4 bases, with 16 bases remaining between them. Germline V gene data show CDR1 as LNHDA and CDR2 as SQIVND (reference sequence). The CDR3 is 15 amino acids.

DNA for the CDR3: TGTGCCAGCAGCGAAACAGGGATATTGGGAGCTTTCTTT. Amino acid sequence: CASSETGILGAFF. This chain uses TRBV11-2 with TRBJ1-1, with a tentative D call TRBD1 (6 bases). The germline V gene has CDR1 SGHAT and CDR2 FQNNGV. V was cut by 5 bases and J by 10 bases, with 17 bases left in between. The CDR3 runs to 13 residues.

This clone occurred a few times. In nucleotides, the CDR3 is TGCGCCAGCAGCTTGGCCGGCGAGCAGTACTTC. Protein: CASSLAGEQYF. V usage is TRBV5-1 and J usage is TRBJ2-7; D is unresolved. The ends were cut back, 0 bases at V and 6 bases at J, with 4 bases in the middle. Germline assignment: CDR1 SGHRS and CDR2 YFSETQ. This CDR3 has 11 amino acids. The full variable domain, in which reference TRBV5-1 and TRBJ2-7 provide the parts outside the CDR3, is KAGVTQTPRYLIKTRGQQVTLSCSPISGHRSVSWYQQTPGQGLQFLFEYFSETQRNKGNFPGRFSGRQFSNSRSEMNVSTLELGDSALYLCASSLAGEQYFGPGTRLTVT.

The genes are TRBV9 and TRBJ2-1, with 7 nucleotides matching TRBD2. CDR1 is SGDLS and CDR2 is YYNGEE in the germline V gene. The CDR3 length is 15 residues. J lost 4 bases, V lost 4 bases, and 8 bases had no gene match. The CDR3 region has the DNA TGTGCCAGCAGCTTGGGGGGGAGAGAGTACAATGAGCAGTTCTTC. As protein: CASSLGGREYNEQFF.

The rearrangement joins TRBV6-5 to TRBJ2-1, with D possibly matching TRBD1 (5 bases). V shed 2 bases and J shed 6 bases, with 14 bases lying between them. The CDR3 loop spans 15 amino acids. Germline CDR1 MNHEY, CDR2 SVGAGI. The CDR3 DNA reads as TGTGCCAGCAGTTACGACAGAATCACAGGCAATGAGCAGTTCTTC. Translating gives CASSYDRITGNEQFF.

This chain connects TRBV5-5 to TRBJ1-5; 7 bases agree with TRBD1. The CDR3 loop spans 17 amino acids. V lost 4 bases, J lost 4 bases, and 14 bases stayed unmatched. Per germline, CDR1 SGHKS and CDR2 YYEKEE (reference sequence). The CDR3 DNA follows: TGTGCCAGCAGCCCGCTGTTACAGACAGGGAGTAATCAGCCCCAGCATTTT. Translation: CASSPLLQTGSNQPQHF.

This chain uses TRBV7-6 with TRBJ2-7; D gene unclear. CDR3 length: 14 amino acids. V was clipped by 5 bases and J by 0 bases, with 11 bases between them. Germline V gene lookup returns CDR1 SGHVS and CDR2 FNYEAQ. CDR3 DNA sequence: TGTGCCAGCAGCCCCTCCCCGGGCTCCTACGAGCAGTACTTC. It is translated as CASSPSPGSYEQYF. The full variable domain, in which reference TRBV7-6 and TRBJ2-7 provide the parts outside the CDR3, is GAGVSQSPRYKVTKRGQDVALRCDPISGHVSLYWYRQALGQGPEFLTYFNYEAQQDKSGLPNDRFSAERPEGSISTLTIQRTEQRDSAMYRCASSPSPGSYEQYFGPGTRLTVT.